This TCR beta chain was identified during a study of early T cells in non-severe SARS-CoV-2 infection. Study summary: The study sequenced bulk RNA from unsorted whole blood, with chains unpaired.

The germline V gene encodes CDR1 DFQATT and CDR2 SNEGSKA (reference sequence). This CDR3 comprises 12 residues. Unmatched junction bases numbered 4, after V lost 7 bases and J lost 3 bases. From the 5' RACE reads, TCRdb called clonotypes with MiXCR, one entry per CDR3 protein. The data hold some 34,000 distinct CDR3 sequences, with 7% to 7.5% observed a single time. This clonotype was seen repeatedly, ten times or more. The receptor's source is an adult who was a healthcare worker with PCR-confirmed SARS-CoV-2 infection or an uninfected control (not recorded which). The chain joins TRBV20-1 to TRBJ2-7; 9 nucleotides line up with TRBD2. The sample in question was whole blood, obtained at baseline. The CDR3 DNA follows: TGCAGTGTTAGCGGGAGACTCTACGAGCAGTACTTC. Its translation: CSVSGRLYEQYF.